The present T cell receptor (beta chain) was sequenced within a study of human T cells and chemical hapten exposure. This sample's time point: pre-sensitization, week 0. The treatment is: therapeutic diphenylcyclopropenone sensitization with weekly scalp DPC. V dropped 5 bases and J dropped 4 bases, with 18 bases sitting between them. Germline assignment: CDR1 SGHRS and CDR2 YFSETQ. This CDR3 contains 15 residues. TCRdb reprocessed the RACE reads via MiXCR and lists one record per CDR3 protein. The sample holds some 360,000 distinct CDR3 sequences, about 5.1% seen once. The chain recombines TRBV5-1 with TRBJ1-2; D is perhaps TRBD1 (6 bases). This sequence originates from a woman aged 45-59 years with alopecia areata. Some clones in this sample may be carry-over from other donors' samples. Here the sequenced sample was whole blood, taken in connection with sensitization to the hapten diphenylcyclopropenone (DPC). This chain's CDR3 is CASRLTTGSPYGYTF. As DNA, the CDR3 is TGCGCCAGCAGACTTACTACAGGGAGCCCCTATGGCTACACCTTC.